This TCR beta chain emerged from a study of blood T cell repertoires in COVID-19. About the study: The United States, Italy and Spain supplied acute and convalescent COVID-19 samples. T cells, B-cell-depleted T cells, or PBMCs supplied cDNA or gDNA.

Assay: immunoSEQ multiplex PCR; the TCRdb copy retains only in-frame clones and omits some. Altogether tens of thousands of clones are present, roughly 90% being singletons, with the ten largest covering 12%. The CDR3 consists of 13 residues. V shed 4 bases and J shed 4 bases, with 10 bases lying between them. The clonotype comes from a man in his sixties or seventies with acute or convalescent COVID-19. The sequencing input was peripheral blood. J is TRBJ1-1 and V is TRBV12-3 or TRBV12-4; D uncertain. CDR3 nucleotide sequence: TGTGCCAGCAGTTCTTACTTTGGCACTGAAGCTTTCTTT. It is translated as CASSSYFGTEAFF.